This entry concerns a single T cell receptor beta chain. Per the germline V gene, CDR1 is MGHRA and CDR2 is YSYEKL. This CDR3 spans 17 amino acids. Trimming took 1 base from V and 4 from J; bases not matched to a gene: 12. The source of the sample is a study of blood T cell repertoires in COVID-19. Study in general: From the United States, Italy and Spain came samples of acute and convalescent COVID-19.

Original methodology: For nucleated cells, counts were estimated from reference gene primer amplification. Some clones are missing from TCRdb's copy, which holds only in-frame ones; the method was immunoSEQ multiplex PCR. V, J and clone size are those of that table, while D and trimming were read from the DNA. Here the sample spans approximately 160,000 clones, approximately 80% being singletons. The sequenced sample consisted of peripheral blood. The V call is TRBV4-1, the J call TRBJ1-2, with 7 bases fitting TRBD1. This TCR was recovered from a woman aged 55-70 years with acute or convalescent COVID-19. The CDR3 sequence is CASSQGEGGARAYGYTF. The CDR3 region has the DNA TGCGCCAGCAGCCAAGGGGAAGGGGGCGCCAGGGCCTATGGCTACACCTTC.